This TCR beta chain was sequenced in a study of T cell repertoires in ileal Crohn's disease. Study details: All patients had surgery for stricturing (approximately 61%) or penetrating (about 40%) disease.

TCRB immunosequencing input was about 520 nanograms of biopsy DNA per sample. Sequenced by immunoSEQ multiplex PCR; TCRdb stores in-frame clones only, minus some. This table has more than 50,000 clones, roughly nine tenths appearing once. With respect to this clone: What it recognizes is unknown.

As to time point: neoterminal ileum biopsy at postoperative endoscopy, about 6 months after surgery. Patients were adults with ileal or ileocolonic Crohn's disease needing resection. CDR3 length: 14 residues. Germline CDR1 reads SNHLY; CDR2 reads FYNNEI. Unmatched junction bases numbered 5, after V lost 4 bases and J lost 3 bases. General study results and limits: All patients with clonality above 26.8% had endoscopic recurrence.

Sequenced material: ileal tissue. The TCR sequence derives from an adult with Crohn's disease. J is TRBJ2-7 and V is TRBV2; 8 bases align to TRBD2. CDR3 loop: CASSVSGTIYEQYV. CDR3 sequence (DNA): TGTGCCAGCAGTGTTAGCGGGACTATCTACGAGCAGTACGTC.